This entry features one TCR beta chain sequence. It has no known antigen specificity. No base-level quality is on record; no much larger clone is a single base apart. This specimen comes from a study of cytomegalovirus exposure and HLA in healthy donors (dated by TCRdb to 2017 to 2019). As for the study more broadly: According to a later analysis, one platform produced both the approximately 110 validation repertoires and the 666 repertoires of the first cohort. The study aimed to test whether signatures of past pathogen exposure could be identified by cataloging public T cell receptors. A separate validation cohort of over 95 different subjects was used in addition to the approximately 610-subject first cohort. To predict cytomegalovirus infection status, the study combined high-throughput TCR immunosequencing, statistical association of individual TCRs with disease status, and machine learning.

What the authors observed across the whole study: The validation cohort had no HLA typing available for a later analysis, so co-occurrence within that cohort was assessed over all 120 or so repertoires. In vitro tests confirmed that a few of the cytomegalovirus-associated TCR beta chains recognize cytomegalovirus antigens. A total of 164 TCR beta chains were listed by the study as associated with cytomegalovirus. According to the authors, the approach could potentially be generalized to other disease states and immunological phenotypes. Cytomegalovirus status was reported to be diagnosed by the classifier with high specificity and sensitivity in both the original and validation cohorts. While some public TCRs were present in many individuals, most TCR sequences turned up only very rarely across donors. A later analysis found that TCRs clustered in the first cohort also tended to co-occur in the roughly 120 validation repertoires, with 94% of cluster scores above 0.

The germline V and J ends show losses of 0 bases and 4 bases respectively, and no gene match explains 1 base of the junction. CDR1 and CDR2, looked up from the germline V gene, are SGHTA and FQGNSA. Inclusive of the bounding cysteine and phenylalanine, the CDR3 is 14 residues long. Kept here is only the CDR3 DNA, which spans 42 bases and is read in frame from base 1. Donors formed part of the validation cohort, which comprised 120 or so subjects and was distinct from the first cohort of 550 to 850 subjects. Receptor libraries were prepared by the immunoSEQ multiplex PCR assay. The study's processing was this. To diagnose cytomegalovirus status from the catalog of TCR beta chain sequences, a statistical classification framework was built. TCRdb took this table from immuneACCESS and kept in-frame rearrangements with V and J called. Such tables lack part of the clones; where checked against another copy, unresolved V genes explain under half of the gap, and the rest is unexplained. Clone size and the V and J calls come from that table; the DNA yielded D and trimming. The sample table shows more than 95,000 clones, and about nine tenths are seen once. About 4.3% of the sample lies in the top ten.

The TCR was taken from a man aged 18 to 30 in good health and CMV-seropositive. This chain joins TRBV7-2 to TRBJ2-5; 8 bases in the junction line up with TRBD1. Sequenced input: PBMCs. CDR3 protein: CASSLAGQGETQYF. The DNA sequence is given as TGTGCCAGCAGCTTAGCAGGACAGGGAGAGACCCAGTACTTC.